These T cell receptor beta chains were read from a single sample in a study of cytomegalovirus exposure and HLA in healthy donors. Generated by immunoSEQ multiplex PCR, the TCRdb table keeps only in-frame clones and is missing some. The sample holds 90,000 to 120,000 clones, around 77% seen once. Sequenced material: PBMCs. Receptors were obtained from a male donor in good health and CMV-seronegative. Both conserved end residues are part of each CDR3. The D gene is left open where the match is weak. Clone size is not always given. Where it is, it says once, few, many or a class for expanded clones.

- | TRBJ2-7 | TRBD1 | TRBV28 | CASSLGTGAHEQYF | TGTGCCAGCAGTTTAGGGACAGGGGCCCACGAGCAGTACTTC
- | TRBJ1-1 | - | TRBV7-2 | CASSLVSMNTEAFF | TGTGCCAGCAGCTTAGTTTCTATGAACACTGAAGCTTTCTTT
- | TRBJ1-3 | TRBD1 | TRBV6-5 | CASRRTGSGNTIYF | TGTGCCAGCAGGAGGACAGGCTCTGGAAACACCATATATTTT
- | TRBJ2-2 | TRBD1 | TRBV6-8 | CASSPGQGEIGELFF | TGTGCCAGCAGCCCAGGACAGGGTGAAATTGGGGAGCTGTTTTTT
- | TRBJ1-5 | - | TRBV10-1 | CASSGGHTVGPQHF | TGCGCCAGCAGTGGTGGACATACCGTGGGGCCCCAGCATTTT
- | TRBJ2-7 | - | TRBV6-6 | CASSYSASYEQYF | TGTGCCAGCAGTTACTCGGCCTCCTACGAGCAGTACTTC
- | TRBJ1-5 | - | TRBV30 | CAWSVEDRQPQHF | TGTGCCTGGAGTGTAGAAGACAGGCAGCCCCAGCATTTT
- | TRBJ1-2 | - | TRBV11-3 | CASSLLADSFRGYGYTF | TGTGCCAGCAGCTTGTTAGCCGACAGTTTTAGGGGCTATGGCTACACCTTC
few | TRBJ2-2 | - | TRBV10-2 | CASRAGHNTGELFF | TGCGCCAGCAGAGCCGGACATAACACCGGGGAGCTGTTTTTT
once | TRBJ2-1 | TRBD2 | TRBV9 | CASSVLLAGAEQFF | TGTGCCAGCAGCGTATTACTAGCGGGAGCTGAGCAGTTCTTC
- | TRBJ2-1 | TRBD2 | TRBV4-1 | CASSLSGLAGGYNEQFF | TGCGCCAGCAGCCTGTCGGGACTAGCGGGAGGGTACAATGAGCAGTTCTTC
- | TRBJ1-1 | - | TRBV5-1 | CASSSQGGTEAFF | TGCGCCAGCAGCTCCCAGGGAGGGACTGAAGCTTTCTTT
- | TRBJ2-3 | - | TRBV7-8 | CASSLASGLATDTQYF | TGTGCCAGCAGCTTAGCTAGCGGACTTGCCACAGATACGCAGTATTTT
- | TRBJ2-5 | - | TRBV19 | CASSIRETQYF | TGTGCCAGTAGTATTCGTGAGACCCAGTACTTC
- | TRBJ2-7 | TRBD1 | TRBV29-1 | CSVLAGTGSKEQYF | TGCAGCGTTCTCGCCGGGACAGGGAGTAAGGAGCAGTACTTC
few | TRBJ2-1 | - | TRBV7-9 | CASSSVDGNYNEQFF | TGTGCCAGCAGCTCCGTTGACGGGAACTACAATGAGCAGTTCTTC
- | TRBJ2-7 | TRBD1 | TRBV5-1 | CASSFRQGNSYEQYF | TGCGCCAGCAGCTTCCGACAGGGGAACTCCTACGAGCAGTACTTC
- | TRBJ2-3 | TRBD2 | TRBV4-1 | CASSQRAGAPDTQYF | TGCGCCAGCAGCCAGAGAGCGGGAGCCCCAGATACGCAGTATTTT
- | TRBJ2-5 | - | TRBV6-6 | CASSYSTGQETQYF | TGTGCCAGCAGTTACTCGACAGGACAAGAGACCCAGTACTTC
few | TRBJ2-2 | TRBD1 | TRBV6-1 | CASSEGTGGAGELFF | TGTGCCAGCAGTGAAGGGACAGGGGGCGCCGGGGAGCTGTTTTTT
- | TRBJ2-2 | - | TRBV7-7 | CASSLGGYRQNTGELFF | TGTGCCAGCAGCTTAGGTGGATACAGGCAGAACACCGGGGAGCTGTTTTTT
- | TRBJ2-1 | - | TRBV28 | CASSLFWLGGNEQFF | TGTGCCAGCAGTTTATTTTGGCTGGGCGGGAATGAGCAGTTCTTC
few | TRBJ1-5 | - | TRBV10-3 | CAISVQGEHQPQHF | TGTGCCATCAGTGTACAGGGTGAACATCAGCCCCAGCATTTT
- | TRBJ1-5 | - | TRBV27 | CASSLEAGWPQPQHF | TGTGCCAGCAGTTTAGAGGCAGGGTGGCCTCAGCCCCAGCATTTT
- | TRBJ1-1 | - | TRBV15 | CATSRARGGEAFF | TGTGCCACCAGCAGAGCGAGGGGGGGTGAAGCTTTCTTT
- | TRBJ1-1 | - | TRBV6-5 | CASARGLNTEAFF | TGTGCCAGCGCCCGGGGTCTGAACACTGAAGCTTTCTTT
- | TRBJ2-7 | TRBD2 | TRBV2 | CASGGGEQYF | TGTGCCAGCGGGGGGGGCGAGCAGTACTTC
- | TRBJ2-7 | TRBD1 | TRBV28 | CASSLARLRDRAYEQYF | TGTGCCAGCAGTTTAGCACGACTCCGGGACAGGGCCTACGAGCAGTACTTC
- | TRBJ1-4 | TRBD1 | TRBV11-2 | CASSGHRDSNERLFF | TGTGCCAGCAGCGGACACCGGGACAGTAATGAGAGACTGTTTTTT
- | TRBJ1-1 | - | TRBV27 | CASSRAGSRTEAFF | TGTGCCAGCAGTCGTGCGGGCAGTAGGACTGAAGCTTTCTTT
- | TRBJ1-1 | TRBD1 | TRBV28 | CASSTPRDRRLTEAFF | TGTGCCAGCAGTACCCCACGGGACAGAAGATTGACTGAAGCTTTCTTT
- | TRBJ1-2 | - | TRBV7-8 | CASSLVENYGYTF | TGTGCCAGCAGCTTAGTAGAGAACTATGGCTACACCTTC
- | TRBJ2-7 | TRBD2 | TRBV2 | CASSSGRGYEQYF | TGTGCCAGCTCTAGCGGGAGGGGGTACGAGCAGTACTTC
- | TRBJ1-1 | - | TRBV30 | CAWSVRGLLGTEAFF | TGTGCCTGGAGTGTCAGAGGGCTGTTGGGCACTGAAGCTTTCTTT
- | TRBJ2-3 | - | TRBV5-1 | CASSSLVSDTQYF | TGCGCCAGCAGCTCCCTAGTCTCGGATACGCAGTATTTT
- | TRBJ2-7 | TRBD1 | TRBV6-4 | CARGGHEQYF | TGTGCCCGAGGGGGCCACGAGCAGTACTTC
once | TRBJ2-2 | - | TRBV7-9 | CASSLGGSHTGELFF | TGTGCCAGCAGCTTAGGTGGGAGTCACACCGGGGAGCTGTTTTTT
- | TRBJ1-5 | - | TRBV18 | CASSPQGSNQPQHF | TGTGCCAGCTCGCCTCAGGGGAGCAATCAGCCCCAGCATTTT
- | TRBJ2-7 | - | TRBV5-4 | CASSLVSGSDSEQYF | TGTGCCAGCAGCTTGGTATCCGGGAGCGACTCCGAGCAGTACTTC
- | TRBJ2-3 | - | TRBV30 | CAWSAVFDTQYF | TGTGCCTGGAGCGCAGTCTTTGATACGCAGTATTTT
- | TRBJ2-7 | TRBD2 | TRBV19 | CASSTTSGSYEQYF | TGTGCCAGTAGTACAACTAGCGGGTCCTACGAGCAGTACTTC
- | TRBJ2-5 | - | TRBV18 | CASSLDIQETQYF | TGTGCCAGCTCACTGGACATCCAAGAGACCCAGTACTTC
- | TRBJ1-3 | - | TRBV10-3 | CAISAGSGNTIYF | TGTGCCATCAGTGCAGGCTCTGGAAACACCATATATTTT
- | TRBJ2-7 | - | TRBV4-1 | CASSRNTGTPNTYEQYF | TGCGCCAGCAGCCGTAATACCGGGACACCTAATACCTACGAGCAGTACTTC
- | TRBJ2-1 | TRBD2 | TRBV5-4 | CASSYTGTTVEQFF | TGTGCCAGCAGTTACACCGGGACTACGGTTGAGCAGTTCTTC
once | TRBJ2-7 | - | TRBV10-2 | CASSEYTLYEQYF | TGCGCCAGCAGTGAGTACACATTATACGAGCAGTACTTC
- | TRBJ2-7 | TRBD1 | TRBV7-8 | CASRPRQGTYEQYF | TGTGCCAGCAGACCAAGACAGGGTACCTACGAGCAGTACTTC
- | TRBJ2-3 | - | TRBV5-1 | CASSTQPTGGTDTQYF | TGCGCCAGCAGCACCCAACCGACAGGCGGCACAGATACGCAGTATTTT
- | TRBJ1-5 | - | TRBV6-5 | CATSRQGNNQPQHF | TGTGCCACCTCACGGCAGGGCAACAATCAGCCCCAGCATTTT
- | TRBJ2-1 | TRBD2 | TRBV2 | CASSELTSGRTLTSYNEQFF | TGTGCCAGCAGTGAACTGACTAGCGGGAGGACCCTGACATCCTACAATGAGCAGTTCTTC
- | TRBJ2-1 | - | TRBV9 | CASSVGQRDYNEQFF | TGTGCCAGCAGCGTAGGACAGCGAGATTACAATGAGCAGTTCTTC
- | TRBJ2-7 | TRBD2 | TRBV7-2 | CASSFGLAGSYEQYF | TGTGCCAGCAGTTTCGGACTAGCGGGCTCCTACGAGCAGTACTTC
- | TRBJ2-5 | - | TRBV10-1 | CASSYNRAGGTQYF | TGCGCCAGCAGTTACAACAGGGCCGGAGGGACCCAGTACTTC